The 8 T cell receptor beta chains in this list originate from one sample, sequenced in a study of Ad26.COV2.S vaccination and SARS-CoV-2 variants. The treatment: some 20 received Ad26.COV2.S at low or high dose, single or two shots; several received placebo; per-sample allocation not given. The investigators took samples on day 63 after the first vaccine or placebo injection. TCRdb keeps only in-frame clones here, not all; method: immunoSEQ multiplex PCR. The repertoire holds over 400,000 clones, with about 90% as singletons. The sample here was peripheral blood, taken in a trial of Ad26.COV2.S vaccine versus placebo. The source of these receptors is a person aged 18-65 years who received the Ad26.COV2.S COVID-19 vaccine or a placebo.

This clone has only a few counts. The J gene is TRBJ2-1, the V gene TRBV7-9; the match to TRBD1 covers 7 bases. J gave up 7 bases and V 5 bases, and 5 bases lay outside the gene matches. Germline CDR1 is SEHNR and CDR2 is FQNEAQ (reference sequence). The CDR3 is 13 amino acids. The CDR3 DNA reads TGTGCCAGCAGCCCTATGACAGGGAATGAGCAGTTCTTC. This encodes CASSPMTGNEQFF.

The chain joins TRBV6-5 to TRBJ2-7, with 8 bases fitting TRBD1. This CDR3 is 14 amino acids long. CDR1 and CDR2 from the germline V gene are MNHEY and SVGAGI. Germline trimming cut 10 bases from V and 2 bases from J; bases unmatched to any gene: 10. The CDR3 is CATGRTGRPYEQYF. The DNA of the CDR3 is TGTGCCACGGGGAGGACAGGGAGGCCCTACGAGCAGTACTTC.

This clone was recorded only once. This same CDR3 is encoded by further DNA sequences in the sample. The V call is TRBV19, the J call TRBJ2-7; TRBD2 aligns across 8 bases. The J segment lost 4 bases and the V segment lost 3 bases, leaving 2 bases of the junction unmatched. The CDR3 loop spans 13 amino acids. Germline CDR1 is LNHDA and CDR2 is SQIVND (reference sequence). CDR3 sequence: CASSISGSYEQYF. Here the CDR3 DNA reads TGTGCCAGTAGTATCAGCGGGAGTTACGAGCAGTACTTC.

This clone was recorded only once. The genes are TRBV28 and TRBJ2-7; 9 bases match TRBD1. V shed 5 bases, J shed 4 bases, and the junction held 12 bases outside the gene matches. The CDR3 is made up of 16 amino acids. Germline V gene sequence: CDR1 MDHEN, CDR2 SYDVKM. CDR3 in DNA: TGTGCCAGCAGTCCCCCCCGGACAGGGGTTCTTTACGAGCAGTACTTC. Its protein product is CASSPPRTGVLYEQYF.

The chain links TRBV28 to TRBJ1-2, with D unclear. V was clipped by 3 bases and J by 0 bases, with 11 bases between them. Germline CDR1 reads MDHEN; CDR2 reads SYDVKM. CDR3 length equals 15 residues. Here the CDR3 DNA reads TGTGCCAGCAGTTTTTGGGCCGGTACTAACTATGGCTACACCTTC. Translating it yields CASSFWAGTNYGYTF.

A note on this clone: Other DNA sequences in the sample encode the same CDR3. The gene calls are TRBV3-1 (or the pseudogene TRBV3-2) and TRBJ1-1; D ambiguous. Germline V lookup: CDR1 LGHDT, CDR2 YNNKEL (reference sequence). The V end lost 4 bases, the J end lost 0 bases, and 9 bases lay between the germline ends. The CDR3 has 14 amino acids. The CDR3 DNA follows: TGTGCCAGCAGCCCCGGACTTATGAACACTGAAGCTTTCTTT. It codes for CASSPGLMNTEAFF.

V gene TRBV28 combines with J gene TRBJ1-1, with D possibly matching TRBD1 (6 bases). There are 13 residues in the CDR3. The V end lost 8 bases, the J end lost 9 bases, and 19 bases lay between the germline ends. The germline V gene has CDR1 MDHEN and CDR2 SYDVKM. CDR3 sequence (DNA): TGTGCCAGCGACGTTCCGGGACAAAGAAAAGCTTTCTTT. It codes for CASDVPGQRKAFF.

This clone has only one observation. The rearrangement joins TRBV4-3 to TRBJ2-1; a weak D match, TRBD1 (5 bases). The CDR3 loop spans 12 amino acids. CDR1 is LGHNA and CDR2 is YSLEER in the germline V gene. Trimming shortened V by 6 bases and J by 5 bases, and 8 bases separated the two germline ends. The CDR3 sequence: CASSDRDNEQFF. The CDR3 coding sequence is TGCGCCAGCAGTGACAGAGACAATGAGCAGTTCTTC.